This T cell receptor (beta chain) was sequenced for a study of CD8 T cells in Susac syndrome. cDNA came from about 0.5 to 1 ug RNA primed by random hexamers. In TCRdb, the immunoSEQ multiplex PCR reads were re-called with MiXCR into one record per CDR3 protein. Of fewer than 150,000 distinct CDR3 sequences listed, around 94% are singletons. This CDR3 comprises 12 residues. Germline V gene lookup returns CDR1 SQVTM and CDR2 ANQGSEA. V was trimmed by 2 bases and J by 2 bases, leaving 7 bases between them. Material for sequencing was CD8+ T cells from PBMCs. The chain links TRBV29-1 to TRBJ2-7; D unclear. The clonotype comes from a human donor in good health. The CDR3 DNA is TGCAGCGTTGAAACGGTTACCTACGAGCAGTACTTC. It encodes CSVETVTYEQYF.